A single sample is the source of the 9 T cell receptor beta chains below, sequenced in a study of blood T cell repertoires in COVID-19. This table comes from immunoSEQ multiplex PCR, and its TCRdb copy is limited to in-frame clones, with some not included. The table shows fewer than 150,000 clones, with approximately 84% occurring only once. Sequenced input: peripheral blood. These receptors all come from a woman between 45 and 60 years old who had recovered from COVID-19.

The genes are TRBV4-1 and TRBJ1-6; 7 bases are shared with TRBD1. CDR3 length equals 15 residues. CDR1 is MGHRA, CDR2 YSYEKL, per germline. J lost 8 bases, V lost 3 bases, and 7 bases had no gene match. In DNA, the CDR3 is TGCGCCAGCAGCCAGGGACAGAGGGGAGATTCACCCCTCCACTTT. Its protein is CASSQGQRGDSPLHF.

This clone appeared a single time. This chain connects TRBV7-9 to TRBJ2-6; TRBD1 matches at 8 bases. Trimming removed 8 bases from V and 3 bases from J; junction bases left unmatched: 12. The length of the CDR3 is 17 residues. Germline CDR1 SEHNR, CDR2 FQNEAQ (reference sequence). CDR3 in amino acids: CASPGGQGRGGANVLTF. The CDR3 region has the DNA TGTGCCAGCCCCGGTGGACAGGGAAGGGGTGGGGCCAACGTCCTGACTTTC.

V and J are TRBV3-1 (or the pseudogene TRBV3-2) and TRBJ2-5; the D is unclear. This CDR3 region has 13 residues. Germline loops: CDR1 LGHDT, CDR2 YNNKEL (reference sequence). The V end lost 0 bases, the J end lost 7 bases, and 9 bases lay between the germline ends. CDR3 region: CASSQDRGGTQYF. CDR3 in DNA: TGTGCCAGCAGCCAAGATCGTGGCGGGACCCAGTACTTC.

The chain links TRBV11-2 to TRBJ1-4; weak D call: TRBD1 (5 bases). The length of the CDR3 is 14 residues. Germline lookup yields CDR1 SGHAT and CDR2 FQNNGV. V lost 4 bases and J 3 bases, leaving 9 bases between the germline ends. The CDR3 nucleotides read TGTGCCAGCAGCTATACGGGGGCTAATGAAAAACTGTTTTTT. Translation: CASSYTGANEKLFF.

V gene TRBV7-3 combines with J gene TRBJ2-5, with D perhaps TRBD2 (6 bases). V shed 5 bases and J shed 5 bases, with 12 bases lying between them. The CDR3 totals 13 residues. CDR1 SGHTA and CDR2 FQGTGA come from the germline V gene. CDR3 sequence: CASSPGVGETQYF. The CDR3 DNA reads as TGTGCCAGCAGCCCGGGGGTAGGCGAGACCCAGTACTTC.

This sequence joins TRBV12-5 and TRBJ2-2; 14 bases agree with TRBD2. The V gene's germline CDR1 is LGHNT and CDR2 FRNRAP. This CDR3 is 18 amino acids long. J was trimmed by 4 bases and V by 1 base; bases with no gene match: 5. CDR3 protein: CASGLAGLAGGVTGELFF. Here the CDR3 DNA reads TGTGCTAGTGGTTTGGCCGGACTAGCGGGGGGTGTCACCGGGGAGCTGTTTTTT.

This chain joins TRBV13 and TRBJ2-7; no firm D call. CDR3 length: 15 amino acids. Germline loops: CDR1 PRHDT, CDR2 FYEKMQ (reference sequence). V was shortened by 0 bases and J by 0 bases, with 9 bases between the two germline ends. CDR3 in DNA: TGTGCCAGCAGCTTAGGCCTTGGGCGCTCCTACGAGCAGTACTTC. It is translated as CASSLGLGRSYEQYF.

About this clone: The same CDR3 also results from other DNA sequences found in this sample. This sequence joins TRBV3-1 (or the pseudogene TRBV3-2) and TRBJ2-6, with D perhaps TRBD1 (5 bases). Germline CDR1 LGHDT, CDR2 YNNKEL (reference sequence). Between the trimmed V and J ends, which lost 4 bases and 1 base, there was a span of 8 bases. CDR3 length: 15 amino acids. The DNA for the CDR3 is TGTGCCAGCAGCCTAGGGGCTTCTGGGGCCAACGTCCTGACTTTC. This gives the protein CASSLGASGANVLTF.

The V gene is TRBV2, the J gene TRBJ1-3; D gene uncertain. V was cut by 6 bases and J by 9 bases, with 18 bases left in between. The CDR3 loop spans 14 amino acids. Per the germline V gene, CDR1 is SNHLY and CDR2 is FYNNEI. CDR3 coding DNA: TGTGCCAGCAGCCAGTCGACCCCGCGGGGCACCATATATTTT. It codes for CASSQSTPRGTIYF.